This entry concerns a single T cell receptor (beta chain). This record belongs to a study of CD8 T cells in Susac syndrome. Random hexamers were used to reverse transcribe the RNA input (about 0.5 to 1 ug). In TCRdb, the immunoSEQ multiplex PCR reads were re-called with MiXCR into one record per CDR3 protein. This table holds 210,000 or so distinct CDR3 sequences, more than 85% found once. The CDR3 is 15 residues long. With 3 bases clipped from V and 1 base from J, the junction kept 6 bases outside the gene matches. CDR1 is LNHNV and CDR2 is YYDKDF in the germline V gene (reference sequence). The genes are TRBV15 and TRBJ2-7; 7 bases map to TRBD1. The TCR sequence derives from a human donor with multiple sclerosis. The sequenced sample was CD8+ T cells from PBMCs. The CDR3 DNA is TGTGCCACCAGCAGTGTACGGGACAGTTCCTACGAGCAGTACTTC. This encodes CATSSVRDSSYEQYF.